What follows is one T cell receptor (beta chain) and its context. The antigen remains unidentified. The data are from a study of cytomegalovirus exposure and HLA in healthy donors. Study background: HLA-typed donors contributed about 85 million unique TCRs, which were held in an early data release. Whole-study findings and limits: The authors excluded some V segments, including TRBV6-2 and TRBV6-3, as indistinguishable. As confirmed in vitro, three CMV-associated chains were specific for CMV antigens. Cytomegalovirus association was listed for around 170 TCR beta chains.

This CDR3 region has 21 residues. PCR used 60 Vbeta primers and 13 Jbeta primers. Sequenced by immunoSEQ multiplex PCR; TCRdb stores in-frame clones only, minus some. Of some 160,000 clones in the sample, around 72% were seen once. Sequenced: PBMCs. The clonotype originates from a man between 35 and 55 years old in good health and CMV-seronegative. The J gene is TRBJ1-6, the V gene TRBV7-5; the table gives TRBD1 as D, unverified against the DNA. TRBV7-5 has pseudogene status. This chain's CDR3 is CVRSLTRWDSLKPNPNSPLHF. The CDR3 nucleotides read TGTGTCAGAAGCTTAACGCGCTGGGACAGTCTCAAGCCTAATCCTAATTCACCCCTCCACTTT.